This TCR beta chain derives from a study of PD-1 blockade in classical Hodgkin lymphoma. The study's findings and limits: By C4D1, CD4+ diversity increased significantly, especially in complete responders. According to reports, newly diagnosed patients had lower baseline TCR diversity than healthy donors, and relapsed/refractory patients had lower baseline TCR diversity still.

V was pared by 8 bases and J by 4 bases, with 7 bases of the junction left unmatched. The CDR3 spans 14 residues. The germline gives CDR1 SEHNR, CDR2 FQNEAQ (reference sequence). Each of the patients experienced relapse following autologous stem cell transplantation, and their brentuximab vedotin exposure differed. This clone was seen only a few times. Antigen unknown. Sequencing used immunoSEQ multiplex PCR; TCRdb keeps in-frame clones, though not all of them. Among approximately 51,000 clones listed, around 67% were seen once. The specimen comprised peripheral blood mononuclear cells (PBMCs), sampled before the second cycle of nivolumab. This receptor was taken from a human donor with classical Hodgkin lymphoma. V and J are TRBV7-9 and TRBJ2-2, with 7 nucleotides matching TRBD2. CDR3 sequence reads: CASPPTGGTGELFF. Here the CDR3 DNA reads TGTGCCAGCCCCCCCACGGGAGGCACCGGGGAGCTGTTTTTT.